This paragraph reports one T cell receptor beta chain. The antigen remains undetermined. This specimen belongs to a study of cytomegalovirus exposure and HLA in healthy donors. V dropped 2 bases and J dropped 5; count of bases not matched to a gene: 11. The CDR3 is 17 residues long. CDR1 and CDR2 from the germline V gene are KGHSH and LQKENI. Amplification used 60 Vbeta primers and 13 Jbeta primers. TCRdb's table, derived via immunoSEQ multiplex PCR, lists solely in-frame clones and lacks some. Among 83,000 or so clones listed, 75% to 85% were seen once. General study points: Differences between HLA loci emerged in a later analysis of TCR association rates, with DRB1 most and HLA-C fewest. Reports indicate that TCR beta sequences accurately predicted the HLA-A and HLA-B alleles of most subjects. TCR beta V- and J-gene trimming was later associated with a missense DCLRE1C variant.

Sequencing was performed on PBMCs. This rearrangement joins TRBV18 to TRBJ2-7, with 11 bases matching TRBD2. This receptor was taken from a woman aged 30 to 39 in good health and CMV-seronegative. The CDR3 reads CASSPGGLADVVNEQYF. The CDR3 DNA reads TGTGCCAGCTCACCAGGGGGACTAGCGGACGTGGTGAACGAGCAGTACTTC.